The following is a TCR beta chain sequence with its context. In the source study's methods: Counts of nucleated cells, estimated from reference gene primer amplification, were obtained. Profiling relied on immunoSEQ multiplex PCR, and the TCRdb table lists in-frame clones only, not all of them. The DNA gave D and trimming, while V, J and clone size come from that table. The data hold tens of thousands of clones, with 70% to 90% observed a single time. The data derive from a study of blood T cell repertoires in COVID-19. Sequenced input: peripheral blood. This sequence was found in a human donor in a cohort sampled during active COVID-19.

CDR3 DNA sequence: TGCGCCAGCAGCTTGGGACAGAGCACAGATACGCAGTATTTT. Protein sequence: CASSLGQSTDTQYF. J is TRBJ2-3 and V is TRBV5-1, with a possible D match to TRBD1 (5 bases). From germline, CDR1 is SGHRS and CDR2 YFSETQ. This CDR3 is built from 14 residues. V lost 0 bases to trimming and J lost 0 bases, with 5 bases between them.